A selection of T cell receptor beta chains follows, all from one sample in a study of T cells in Graves' hyperthyroidism and ophthalmopathy. TCRdb passed the multiplex PCR reads through MiXCR, listing each CDR3 protein once. The sample yields hundreds of thousands of distinct CDR3 sequences, around 13% seen once. Sequencing input: blood. All receptors derive from a woman under 30 with Graves' hyperthyroidism. Each CDR3 is given without its conserved first and last residue. Each record gives: clone size, V gene, J gene, D gene, CDR3 protein. The D gene is left open where the match is weak. Clone size, where shown, is once, few, many, or a class for clones that have expanded.

size: -
V: TRBV7-3
J: TRBJ1-1
D: -
CDR3: ASSLTGGGVPHEAF

size: -
V: TRBV10-3
J: TRBJ2-7
D: -
CDR3: AAGGQNLYEQY

size: many
V: TRBV11-1
J: TRBJ2-1
D: TRBD2
CDR3: ASSSFPLLPSGGNEQF

size: once
V: TRBV4-3
J: TRBJ1-1
D: -
CDR3: ASSQGLQTEAF

size: -
V: TRBV20-1
J: TRBJ2-7
D: -
CDR3: SATGMNIRDNLQLSYEQY

size: -
V: TRBV27
J: TRBJ2-5
D: -
CDR3: ASSAPGQGIETQY

size: many
V: TRBV28
J: TRBJ2-6
D: -
CDR3: ASGMLGAGANVLT

size: many
V: TRBV20-1
J: TRBJ2-2
D: -
CDR3: SSRASLTGELF

size: -
V: TRBV10-3
J: TRBJ2-1
D: -
CDR3: ATTLGENEQF

size: -
V: TRBV19
J: TRBJ1-1
D: -
CDR3: ASSIDSRRWGTEAF

size: -
V: TRBV28
J: TRBJ1-4
D: TRBD1
CDR3: ASSNRGPNEKLF

size: few
V: TRBV28
J: TRBJ2-1
D: -
CDR3: ASSLWSIGSRPNEQF

size: -
V: TRBV10-2
J: TRBJ1-1
D: -
CDR3: ASSRAGKGNTEAF

size: many
V: TRBV7-9
J: TRBJ2-1
D: -
CDR3: ASSLSSVNEQF

size: -
V: TRBV29-1
J: TRBJ1-2
D: -
CDR3: SVEISRLSLGYT

size: many
V: TRBV7-9
J: TRBJ1-2
D: -
CDR3: ASSSAIRYGYT

size: many
V: TRBV12-3/TRBV12-4
J: TRBJ1-1
D: -
CDR3: AANRRTEAF

size: few
V: TRBV7-9
J: TRBJ1-4
D: -
CDR3: ASSSGPANEKLF

size: -
V: TRBV29-1
J: TRBJ2-3
D: -
CDR3: SGRQNINTDTQY

size: many
V: TRBV24-1
J: TRBJ2-7
D: -
CDR3: ATSDLTTGSSYEQY

size: -
V: TRBV12-3/TRBV12-4
J: TRBJ2-3
D: TRBD2
CDR3: ASSPSRGGTNTDTQY

size: -
V: TRBV18
J: TRBJ2-1
D: -
CDR3: ASSPSGGVQMYRSYNEQF

size: many
V: TRBV7-6
J: TRBJ2-1
D: -
CDR3: ASSSVGDEQF

size: many
V: TRBV28
J: TRBJ2-1
D: -
CDR3: ASTWHGSSYNEQF

size: few
V: TRBV19
J: TRBJ1-3
D: -
CDR3: ASADSPLSGNTIY

size: many
V: TRBV27
J: TRBJ2-1
D: -
CDR3: ASSLDIGGNNEQF

size: once
V: TRBV6-2/TRBV6-3
J: TRBJ2-5
D: TRBD2
CDR3: ASSWASGGADETQY

size: -
V: TRBV28
J: TRBJ1-6
D: -
CDR3: ASSPRANSPLH

size: -
V: TRBV7-9
J: TRBJ1-2
D: TRBD1
CDR3: ASSLLGGNRGTNYGYT

size: many
V: TRBV30
J: TRBJ1-2
D: -
CDR3: AWSVPELGGGGIYGYT

size: many
V: TRBV19
J: TRBJ1-5
D: -
CDR3: ASSFWGGGNQPQH

size: many
V: TRBV3-1
J: TRBJ2-2
D: TRBD2
CDR3: ASSSALAGETGELF

size: many
V: TRBV7-9
J: TRBJ2-7
D: -
CDR3: ASSQSSVYEQY

size: -
V: TRBV19
J: TRBJ2-1
D: TRBD1
CDR3: ASSIGTGDDEQF

size: -
V: TRBV6-2/TRBV6-3
J: TRBJ2-1
D: -
CDR3: ASSSGDSYNEQF

size: -
V: TRBV9
J: TRBJ2-2
D: TRBD2
CDR3: ASSVRVGREGPTGELF

size: many
V: TRBV6-1
J: TRBJ1-4
D: TRBD1
CDR3: ASSLGQGFPNEKLF

size: few
V: TRBV30
J: TRBJ1-3
D: TRBD1
CDR3: AWSHRGLSSGNTIY

size: -
V: TRBV30
J: TRBJ2-2
D: TRBD1
CDR3: AWRALGQGITGELF

size: -
V: TRBV7-2
J: TRBJ2-3
D: -
CDR3: ASSHSGTRQY

size: -
V: TRBV9
J: TRBJ2-3
D: TRBD2
CDR3: ASSGWTSGTSTDTQY

size: few
V: TRBV7-9
J: TRBJ1-6
D: -
CDR3: ASSLDQGLDSPLH

size: -
V: TRBV15
J: TRBJ1-2
D: TRBD1
CDR3: ATSLTRQGGNYGYT

size: few
V: TRBV7-9
J: TRBJ2-1
D: TRBD2
CDR3: ASSPIGRESYNEQF

size: few
V: TRBV19
J: TRBJ2-1
D: -
CDR3: ASSVTGGIGGYNEQF

size: few
V: TRBV6-1
J: TRBJ2-7
D: -
CDR3: ASSLPVGEQY